A single sample is the source of the 17 T cell receptor beta chains below, sequenced in a study of shared clonotypes between healthy human individuals. Profiling relied on immunoSEQ multiplex PCR, and the TCRdb table lists in-frame clones only, not all of them. The data hold 980,000 or so clones, with over 75% observed a single time. The sequenced material came from memory CD4+ T cells sorted from blood. Sample subset: CD45RA-negative fraction. The source of these receptors is a man aged 18 to 35 in good health.

The rearrangement uses TRBV5-8 and TRBJ2-5; 7 bases are shared with TRBD1. J gave up 7 bases and V 4 bases, and 4 bases lay outside the gene matches. Germline loops: CDR1 SGHTS, CDR2 YDEGEE. The CDR3 is made up of 12 amino acids. The CDR3 DNA is TGTGCCAGCAGCAGGACAGGACGGACCCAGTACTTC. Protein sequence: CASSRTGRTQYF.

The rearrangement links TRBV18 to TRBJ2-3; 11 nucleotides align to TRBD2. Trimming cost V 3 bases and J 4 bases; bases outside gene matches: 6. Germline V gene sequence: CDR1 KGHSH, CDR2 LQKENI. The CDR3 is made up of 16 amino acids. CDR3 sequence reads: CASSPRLAGRADTQYF. In nucleotides, the CDR3 is TGTGCCAGCTCACCTCGACTAGCGGGGAGGGCAGATACGCAGTATTTT.

Regarding this clone: At one boundary the junction diverges from the germline segment, which might be a read error. V usage is TRBV7-7 and J usage is TRBJ2-1, with D possibly TRBD2 on 6 matching bases. In germline, CDR1 is SSHAT, CDR2 FNYEAQ (reference sequence). The CDR3 consists of 13 residues. In DNA, the CDR3 is TGTGCTAGCAGCTTAGGTCCGGGGGACGAGCAGTTCTTC. This codes for CASSLGPGDEQFF.

This clone was detected only once. The chain uses TRBV7-8 and TRBJ1-1, with D possibly being TRBD1 (5 bases). Germline V gives CDR1 SGHVS, CDR2 FQNEAQ. V was cut by 6 bases and J by 4 bases, with 12 bases left in between. The CDR3 consists of 13 residues. The CDR3 loop is CASRYTGGTEAFF. CDR3 DNA sequence: TGTGCCAGCAGATATACGGGGGGCACTGAAGCTTTCTTT. Full variable domain (outside the CDR3, taken from reference TRBV7-8 and TRBJ1-1): GAGVSQSPRYKVAKRGQDVALRCDPISGHVSLFWYQQALGQGPEFLTYFQNEAQLDKSGLPSDRFFAERPEGSVSTLKIQRTQQEDSAVYLCASRYTGGTEAFFGQGTRLTVV.

This clone was picked up many times. CDR3 sequence (DNA): TGTGCCAGCAGCCGCCGGGGACGCCTCACCGGGAGCGAGCAGTACTTC. It encodes CASSRRGRLTGSEQYF. The chain combines TRBV7-8 with TRBJ2-7, with D possibly being TRBD2 (6 bases). The CDR3 sequence is 16 residues long. Trimming left V 5 bases short and J 6 bases short, with 23 bases between. CDR1 and CDR2 (germline): SGHVS, FQNEAQ. The whole variable domain, filled in from reference TRBV7-8 and TRBJ2-7, reads GAGVSQSPRYKVAKRGQDVALRCDPISGHVSLFWYQQALGQGPEFLTYFQNEAQLDKSGLPSDRFFAERPEGSVSTLKIQRTQQEDSAVYLCASSRRGRLTGSEQYFGPGTRLTVT.

Points on this clone: The same CDR3 can be traced to other DNA sequences in this sample. The chain links TRBV2 to TRBJ2-5; 9 bases fit TRBD1. CDR1 SNHLY and CDR2 FYNNEI come from the germline V gene. Losses at the gene ends were 6 bases for V and 5 bases for J; bases not matched to a gene: 4. The CDR3 is made up of 13 amino acids. CDR3 DNA: TGTGCCAGCAGCGCCGGGACAGGGGAGACCCAGTACTTC. Translating gives CASSAGTGETQYF.

The gene calls are TRBV7-2 and TRBJ1-2; tentative D call: TRBD1 (6 bases). The CDR3 runs to 14 residues. CDR1 and CDR2 from the germline V gene are SGHTA and FQGNSA. The V end was cut by 2 bases, the J end by 4 bases, with 11 bases between. CDR3 sequence: CASSLNGQTYGYTF. CDR3 DNA sequence: TGTGCCAGCAGCTTAAACGGACAGACCTATGGCTACACCTTC.

V and J are TRBV6-4 and TRBJ2-7; the match to TRBD2 covers 8 bases. Trimming at V came to 11 bases and at J to 2 bases, leaving 11 bases not matched to a gene. Germline loops: CDR1 MRHNA, CDR2 SNTAGT. The CDR3 spans 14 residues. The CDR3 DNA sequence: TGTGCCCTACCCGTTGCGGGGGGTACCTACGAGCAGTACTTC. It translates to CALPVAGGTYEQYF.

This chain connects TRBV5-1 to TRBJ2-6; D perhaps matches TRBD2 (5 bases). This CDR3 region has 16 residues. The germline V and J ends were trimmed by 3 bases and 0 bases, with 10 bases remaining between them. CDR1 SGHRS and CDR2 YFSETQ come from the germline V gene. This CDR3 is CASSSDGNSGANVLTF. CDR3 nucleotide sequence: TGCGCCAGCAGCTCGGACGGGAACTCTGGGGCCAACGTCCTGACTTTC.

The rearrangement joins TRBV5-1 to TRBJ2-1; 9 bases are a match to TRBD2. This CDR3 has 15 amino acids. CDR1 and CDR2 from the germline V gene are SGHRS and YFSETQ. Trimming cost V 0 bases and J 9 bases; bases outside gene matches: 7. The CDR3 sequence: CASSLEGGRGSEQFF. The CDR3, as DNA: TGCGCCAGCAGCTTGGAGGGCGGGAGGGGAAGTGAGCAGTTCTTC.

This clone was seen a single time. This chain links TRBV2 with TRBJ2-4, with 15 bases identical to TRBD2. Germline CDR1 SNHLY, CDR2 FYNNEI. The CDR3 consists of 19 residues. Germline trimming cut 5 bases from V and 0 bases from J; bases unmatched to any gene: 8. CDR3 amino acids: CASSTPGTSGGPAKNIQYF. The CDR3 bases are TGTGCCAGCAGTACTCCCGGGACTAGCGGGGGGCCAGCCAAAAACATTCAGTACTTC.

The CDR3 loop reads CSVAPGTAEQFF. For the CDR3, the DNA is TGCAGCGTTGCGCCTGGGACAGCTGAGCAGTTCTTC. The chain joins TRBV29-1 to TRBJ2-1; 7 bases line up with TRBD1. Germline V CDR1 and CDR2: SQVTM, ANQGSEA. The CDR3 runs to 12 residues. The ends lost 4 bases at V and 9 bases at J; junction bases unmatched: 6.

A few counts support this clone. The chain combines TRBV9 with TRBJ2-7, with 11 positions matching TRBD2. The CDR3 consists of 15 residues. Germline assignment: CDR1 SGDLS and CDR2 YYNGEE. Trimming took 4 bases from V and 3 from J; bases not matched to a gene: 6. The CDR3 loop reads CASSSQTSGIYEQYF. The CDR3 bases are TGTGCCAGCAGCTCTCAGACTAGCGGGATCTACGAGCAGTACTTC.

Comment on this clone: A much larger clone lies a single base off, so this may be a read error. The chain is built from TRBV27 and TRBJ2-2; D ambiguous. The length of the CDR3 is 12 residues. Germline CDR1 and CDR2: MNHEY and SMNVEV (reference sequence). Trimming shortened V by 3 bases and J by 3 bases, and 2 bases separated the two germline ends. The DNA for the CDR3 is TGTGCCAGCAGTTTTTACACCGGGGAGCTGTTTTTT. Translating gives CASSFYTGELFF.

This clone was picked up one time. This chain links TRBV18 with TRBJ2-1; no reliable D call. V was trimmed by 3 bases and J by 5 bases, leaving 5 bases between them. Per the germline V gene, CDR1 is KGHSH and CDR2 is LQKENI. The CDR3 loop spans 12 amino acids. The CDR3 DNA reads as TGTGCCAGCTCACCCTCGAACAATGAGCAGTTCTTC. Encoded protein: CASSPSNNEQFF.

The chain is built from TRBV6-5 and TRBJ1-1; D unresolved. Trimming shortened V by 4 bases and J by 5 bases, and 11 bases separated the two germline ends. Germline-derived CDR1 and CDR2 are MNHEY and SVGAGI. This CDR3 region has 13 residues. CDR3 amino acids: CASSLLGQTEAFF. In DNA, the CDR3 is TGTGCCAGCAGTTTGTTAGGGCAGACTGAAGCTTTCTTT.

Concerning this clone itself: The same CDR3 can be traced to other DNA sequences in this sample. The J gene is TRBJ2-2, the V gene TRBV9; D is unresolved. Germline CDR1 is SGDLS and CDR2 is YYNGEE. Trimming left V 0 bases short and J 4 bases short, with 4 bases between. The CDR3 is made up of 13 amino acids. The CDR3 sequence: CASSVDGTGELFF. The CDR3 nucleotides are TGTGCCAGCAGCGTAGACGGCACCGGGGAGCTGTTTTTT.